This TCR beta chain was observed in a study of blood T cell repertoires in COVID-19. About the research overall: Whether acute or convalescent, the COVID-19 samples came from the United States, Italy and Spain.

This clone was seen only once. Other DNA sequences in the same sample also yield this CDR3. The table came from immunoSEQ multiplex PCR; TCRdb's copy has only in-frame clones and leaves some out. The table lists about 170,000 clones, just under 85% of them singletons. Germline lookup yields CDR1 SNHLY and CDR2 FYNNEI. The CDR3 contains 13 residues. The V and J ends lost 2 bases and 5 bases respectively, with 7 bases between them. Material: peripheral blood. This chain connects TRBV2 to TRBJ1-5, with D possibly matching TRBD1 (5 bases). This TCR was sampled from an elderly woman with acute or convalescent COVID-19. The CDR3 spells CASSEQGDQPQHF. In DNA form, the CDR3 reads TGTGCCAGCAGTGAACAGGGCGATCAGCCCCAGCATTTT.